Listed below are T cell receptor beta chains from one sample, sequenced in a study of type 1 regulatory T cells. These receptors have no known antigen. TCRdb used MiXCR to reprocess the reads, holding one entry per CDR3 protein. The table includes roughly 65,000 distinct CDR3 sequences, almost 50% detected once. Sequenced material: cultured non-Tr1 T cells, either the whole culture or a sorted T cell fraction (not recorded which). All receptors come from a human donor in good health. Each CDR3 is given without its conserved first and last residue.

v_gene	j_gene	CDR3aa
TRBV20-1	TRBJ2-7	SARDLHRIEDEQY
TRBV10-3	TRBJ1-2	AISEDRAYGYT
TRBV12-2	TRBJ2-1	ASRLSHREEQF
TRBV27	TRBJ1-6	ASRAGNNERRNSPLH
TRBV3-1	TRBJ1-5	ASSQGTGGQPQH
TRBV5-1	TRBJ1-4	ASSSGPQGIGEKLF
TRBV4-3	TRBJ2-5	ASSQEGTSGGQNQETQY
TRBV4-1	TRBJ1-2	ASSLSPGGDFYGYT
TRBV5-1	TRBJ2-1	ASSPRGGTGINEQF
TRBV4-2	TRBJ2-3	ASSQDEGLGDTQY
TRBV5-1	TRBJ2-5	ASRIIGGEETQY
TRBV4-1	TRBJ2-3	ASSQDSPTSGGVTDTQY
TRBV6-6	TRBJ2-1	ASSFGQDPLEQF
TRBV20-1	TRBJ2-7	SARRGSIHEQY
TRBV3-1	TRBJ2-2	ASSFGDGELF
TRBV20-1	TRBJ2-3	SARGGGGGPADTQY
TRBV5-6	TRBJ1-5	ASSFRTGGNQPQH
TRBV11-2	TRBJ2-5	ASRLAYGLGETQY
TRBV2	TRBJ1-6	ASIYRQNNSPLH
TRBV2	TRBJ2-5	ASRPDRAETQY
TRBV18	TRBJ2-1	ASSYTGPGQGLYNEQF
TRBV29-1	TRBJ2-7	SVGQLTYEQY
TRBV3-1	TRBJ2-5	ASSPSQGQIETQY
TRBV6-6	TRBJ2-1	ASSATRGEQF
TRBV4-2	TRBJ2-1	ASSQGQGALNEQF
TRBV2	TRBJ1-3	ASSEVRGISGNTIY
TRBV5-1	TRBJ1-6	ASSEGLTPLH
TRBV12-3/TRBV12-4	TRBJ2-6	ASSAQGFGANVLT
TRBV20-1	TRBJ1-6	SARDLQGSYNSPLH
TRBV5-1	TRBJ1-6	ASSLQNGNSPLH
TRBV19	TRBJ1-1	ASSIGENTEAF
TRBV12-3/TRBV12-4	TRBJ2-2	ASSLRNANTGELF
TRBV7-9	TRBJ1-5	ASSLRFSNQPQH
TRBV20-1	TRBJ2-3	SAIWTGTDTQY
TRBV6-2/TRBV6-3	TRBJ1-6	ASTEGQGSSPLH
TRBV6-2/TRBV6-3	TRBJ2-1	ASRPASGVYNEQF
TRBV12-5	TRBJ2-3	ASGRDSHTDTQY
TRBV12-3/TRBV12-4	TRBJ2-3	ASRGTTDTQY
TRBV7-3	TRBJ2-7	ASSQLLARTYEQY
TRBV2	TRBJ2-7	ASSPQGVGYEQY
TRBV7-6	TRBJ2-3	ASSPRGSGGTDTQY
TRBV5-1	TRBJ1-3	ASSCGQNSGNTIY
TRBV19	TRBJ2-3	ASKARGGSDTQY
TRBV20-1	TRBJ1-6	SARTQSVDNSPLH
TRBV5-4	TRBJ1-2	ASSPQDRGGYT
TRBV7-9	TRBJ2-1	AVQQATSYNEQF
TRBV3-1	TRBJ1-6	ASSQGGGSPFH
TRBV5-6	TRBJ1-4	ASSRVAWGAWEKLF
TRBV27	TRBJ1-2	ASRTLGAGDDGYT
TRBV7-8	TRBJ2-2	ASCRSPSGTGELF
TRBV3-1	TRBJ1-2	ASRTTGRADGYT
TRBV3-1	TRBJ1-1	ASSQDRVTEAF
TRBV2	TRBJ2-2	ASSEVAVNTGELF